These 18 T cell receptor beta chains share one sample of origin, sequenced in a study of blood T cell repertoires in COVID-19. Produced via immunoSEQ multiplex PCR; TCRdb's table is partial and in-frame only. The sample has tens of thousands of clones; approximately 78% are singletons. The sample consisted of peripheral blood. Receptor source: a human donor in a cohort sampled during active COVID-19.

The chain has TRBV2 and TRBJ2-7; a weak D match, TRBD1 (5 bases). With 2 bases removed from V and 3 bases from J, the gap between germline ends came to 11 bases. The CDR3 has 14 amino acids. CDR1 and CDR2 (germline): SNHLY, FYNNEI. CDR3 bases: TGTGCCAGCAGTGAACAAGGGGCCGGCTACGAGCAGTACTTC. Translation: CASSEQGAGYEQYF. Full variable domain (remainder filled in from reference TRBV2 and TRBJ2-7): EPEVTQTPSHQVTQMGQEVILRCVPISNHLYFYWYRQILGQKVEFLVSFYNNEISEKSEIFDDQFSVERPDGSNFTLKIRSTKLEDSAMYFCASSEQGAGYEQYFGPGTRLTVT.

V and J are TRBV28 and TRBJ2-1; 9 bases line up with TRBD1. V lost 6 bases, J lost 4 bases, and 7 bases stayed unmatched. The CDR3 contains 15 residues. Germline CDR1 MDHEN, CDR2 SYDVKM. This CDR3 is CASRPGQGLYNEQFF. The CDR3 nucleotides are TGTGCCAGCAGACCCGGACAGGGGTTGTACAATGAGCAGTTCTTC.

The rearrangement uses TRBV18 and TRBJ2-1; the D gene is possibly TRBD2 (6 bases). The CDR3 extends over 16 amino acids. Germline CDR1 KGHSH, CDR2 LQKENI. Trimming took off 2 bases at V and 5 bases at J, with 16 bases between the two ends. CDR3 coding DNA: TGTGCCAGCTCACCAATCGACACTGGGGGGAACAATGAGCAGTTCTTC. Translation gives CASSPIDTGGNNEQFF.

CDR3 DNA sequence: TGTGCCAGTAGTCTAGGGGGCGCGGGGGCAGATACGCAGTATTTT. Its protein product is CASSLGGAGADTQYF. The rearrangement links TRBV19 to TRBJ2-3; D may match TRBD1 or TRBD2 (7 bases each). Per the germline V gene, CDR1 is LNHDA and CDR2 is SQIVND (reference sequence). The CDR3 consists of 15 residues. V dropped 5 bases and J dropped 4 bases, with 16 bases sitting between them. The full variable domain, its missing parts supplied by reference TRBV19 and TRBJ2-3, is DGGITQSPKYLFRKEGQNVTLSCEQNLNHDAMYWYRQDPGQGLRLIYYSQIVNDFQKGDIAEGYSVSREKKESFPLTVTSAQKNPTAFYLCASSLGGAGADTQYFGPGTRLTVL.

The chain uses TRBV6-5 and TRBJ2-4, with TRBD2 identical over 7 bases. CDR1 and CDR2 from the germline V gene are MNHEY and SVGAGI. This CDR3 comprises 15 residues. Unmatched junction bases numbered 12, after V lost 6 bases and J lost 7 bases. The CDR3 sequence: CASSEGGYGVNIQYF. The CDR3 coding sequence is TGTGCCAGCAGCGAGGGAGGGTATGGGGTCAACATTCAGTACTTC.

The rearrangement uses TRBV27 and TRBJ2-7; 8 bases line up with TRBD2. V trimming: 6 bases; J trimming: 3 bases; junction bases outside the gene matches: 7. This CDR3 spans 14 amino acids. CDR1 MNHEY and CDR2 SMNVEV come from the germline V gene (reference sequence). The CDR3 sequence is CASRSTSGVYEQYF. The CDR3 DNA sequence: TGTGCCAGCAGATCAACTAGCGGCGTCTACGAGCAGTACTTC.

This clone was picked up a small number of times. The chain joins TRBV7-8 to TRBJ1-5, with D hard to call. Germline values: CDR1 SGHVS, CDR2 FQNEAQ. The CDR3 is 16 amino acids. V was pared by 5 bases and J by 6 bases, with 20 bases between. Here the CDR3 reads CASSPGEGTGGQPQHF. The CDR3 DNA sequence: TGTGCCAGCAGCCCCGGGGAGGGAACGGGCGGTCAGCCCCAGCATTTT.

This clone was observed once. The CDR3 protein is CASSLDSISPLHF. CDR3 coding DNA: TGTGCCAGCAGCTTAGACAGCATTTCACCCCTCCACTTT. This sequence joins TRBV7-2 and TRBJ1-6; D remains ambiguous. The germline V gene has CDR1 SGHTA and CDR2 FQGNSA. The CDR3 runs 13 residues. V gave up 1 base and J gave up 9 bases, with 7 bases separating them.

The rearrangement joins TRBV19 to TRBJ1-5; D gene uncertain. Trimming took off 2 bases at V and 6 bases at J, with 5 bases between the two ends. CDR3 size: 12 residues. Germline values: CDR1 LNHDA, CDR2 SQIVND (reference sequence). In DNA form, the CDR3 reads TGTGCCAGTAGTATATCCCGTCAGCCCCAGCATTTT. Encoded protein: CASSISRQPQHF.

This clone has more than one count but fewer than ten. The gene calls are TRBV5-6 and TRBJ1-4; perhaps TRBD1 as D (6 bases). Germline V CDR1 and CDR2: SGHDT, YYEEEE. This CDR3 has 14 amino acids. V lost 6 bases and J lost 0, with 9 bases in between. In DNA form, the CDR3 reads TGTGCCAGCACCTCAGGGGCAACTAATGAAAAACTGTTTTTT. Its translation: CASTSGATNEKLFF.

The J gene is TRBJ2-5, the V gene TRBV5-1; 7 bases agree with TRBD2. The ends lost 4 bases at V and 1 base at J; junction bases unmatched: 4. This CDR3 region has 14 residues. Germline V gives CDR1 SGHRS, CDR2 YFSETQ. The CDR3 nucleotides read TGCGCCAGCAGCGCTAGCGGACCCCAAGAGACCCAGTACTTC. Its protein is CASSASGPQETQYF.

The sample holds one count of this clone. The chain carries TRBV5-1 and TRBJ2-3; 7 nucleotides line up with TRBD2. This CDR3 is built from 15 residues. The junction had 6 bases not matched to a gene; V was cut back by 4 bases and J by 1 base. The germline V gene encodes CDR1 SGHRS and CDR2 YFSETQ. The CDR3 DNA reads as TGCGCCAGCAGCGAAACGACTAGCCGCACAGATACGCAGTATTTT. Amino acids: CASSETTSRTDTQYF.

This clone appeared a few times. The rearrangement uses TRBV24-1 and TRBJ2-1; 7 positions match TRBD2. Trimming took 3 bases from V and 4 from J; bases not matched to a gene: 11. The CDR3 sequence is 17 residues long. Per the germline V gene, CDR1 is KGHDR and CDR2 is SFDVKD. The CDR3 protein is CATSDSGLGKPYNEQFF. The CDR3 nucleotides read TGTGCCACCAGTGATAGCGGACTAGGGAAACCATACAATGAGCAGTTCTTC.

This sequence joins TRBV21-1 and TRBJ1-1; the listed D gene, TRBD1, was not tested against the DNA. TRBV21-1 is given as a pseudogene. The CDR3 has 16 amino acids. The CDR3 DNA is TGTGCCAGCAGCCTACCACAGGGGACAGGGGGCACCACGTCTTTCTTT. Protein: CASSLPQGTGGTTSFF.

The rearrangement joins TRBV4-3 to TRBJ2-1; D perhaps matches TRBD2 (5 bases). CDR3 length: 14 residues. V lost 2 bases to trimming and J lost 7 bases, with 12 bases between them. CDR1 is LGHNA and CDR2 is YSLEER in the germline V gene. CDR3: CASSQRAGWNEQFF. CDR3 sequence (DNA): TGCGCCAGCAGCCAAAGGGCGGGCTGGAATGAGCAGTTCTTC.

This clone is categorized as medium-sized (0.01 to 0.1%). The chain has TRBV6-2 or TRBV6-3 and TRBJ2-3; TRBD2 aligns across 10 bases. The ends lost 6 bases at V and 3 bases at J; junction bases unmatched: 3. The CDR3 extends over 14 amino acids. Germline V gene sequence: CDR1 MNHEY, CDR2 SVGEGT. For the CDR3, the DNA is TGTGCCAGCAGCGGGACTAGCGATACAGATACGCAGTATTTT. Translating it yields CASSGTSDTDTQYF.

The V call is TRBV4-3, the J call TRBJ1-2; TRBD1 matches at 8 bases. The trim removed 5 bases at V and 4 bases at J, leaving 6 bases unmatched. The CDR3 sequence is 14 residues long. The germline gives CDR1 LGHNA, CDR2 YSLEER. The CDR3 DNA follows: TGCGCCAGCAGCGCGACGACAGGGGCCTATGGCTACACCTTC. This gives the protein CASSATTGAYGYTF.

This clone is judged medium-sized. CDR3 region: CASSYSEEGTQYF. CDR3 coding DNA: TGTGCCAGCAGTTACTCGGAGGAGGGGACCCAGTACTTC. This chain links TRBV6-2 or TRBV6-3 with TRBJ2-5, with D possibly matching TRBD2 (6 bases). Trimming removed 0 bases at V and 7 bases at J, with 9 bases between. Germline values: CDR1 MNHEY, CDR2 SVGEGT. This CDR3 contains 13 residues.